Each of the 26 T cell receptor beta chains below was sequenced from the same sample in a study of cytomegalovirus exposure and HLA in healthy donors. PCR used 60 Vbeta primers and 13 Jbeta primers. Measured with immunoSEQ multiplex PCR; TCRdb has only the in-frame clones, and not every one. The table includes some 120,000 clones, 75% to 85% detected once. The sample comprised PBMCs. The receptor set was obtained from a male donor in good health and CMV-seronegative.

The V gene is TRBV23-1, the J gene TRBJ2-1, with D unresolved. TRBV23-1 is known as an ORF, though its function is uncertain. Trimming took 0 bases from V and 2 from J, leaving 11 bases between them. The CDR3 has 16 residues. The CDR3 is CASSQSARPTYNEQFF. The CDR3 DNA reads as TGCGCCAGCAGTCAATCAGCTAGGCCTACCTACAATGAGCAGTTCTTC.

About this clone itself: Just one base apart from a much larger clone, this may be a read error. This chain links TRBV27 with TRBJ2-7, with 14 nucleotides matching TRBD2. CDR1 MNHEY and CDR2 SMNVEV come from the germline V gene (reference sequence). This CDR3 comprises 18 residues. J was trimmed by 7 bases and V by 5 bases; bases with no gene match: 16. In DNA, the CDR3 is TGTGCCAGCAGTACAGGACAGCCGACTAGCGGGAGGGAGTGGGAGCAGTACTTC. Protein: CASSTGQPTSGREWEQYF.

The J gene is TRBJ1-6, the V gene TRBV6-5, with a tentative D call TRBD1 (5 bases). Looked up from germline, CDR1 is MNHEY and CDR2 is SVGAGI. CDR3 length equals 13 residues. Trimming shortened V by 6 bases and J by 8 bases, and 11 bases separated the two germline ends. The CDR3 sequence: CASSQTDDSPLHF. CDR3 nucleotide sequence: TGTGCCAGCAGCCAGACAGACGATTCACCCCTCCACTTT.

The rearrangement joins TRBV19 to TRBJ1-5, with 7 bases aligning to TRBD1. There are 17 residues in the CDR3. The J segment lost 0 bases and the V segment lost 4 bases, leaving 9 bases of the junction unmatched. Germline CDR1 and CDR2: LNHDA and SQIVND (reference sequence). The CDR3 loop is CASSKTGRRYSNQPQHF. For the CDR3, the DNA is TGTGCCAGTAGTAAGACAGGGCGGAGGTATAGCAATCAGCCCCAGCATTTT.

The rearrangement joins TRBV5-1 to TRBJ2-7, with TRBD2 as a possible D gene (5 bases). CDR1 SGHRS and CDR2 YFSETQ come from the germline V gene. Trimming cost V 4 bases and J 7 bases, with 15 bases left between them. The CDR3 extends over 13 amino acids. The CDR3 DNA reads TGCGCCAGCAGCCTCATCGGAGGTGGTGAGCAGTACTTC. As protein: CASSLIGGGEQYF.

This chain uses TRBV18 with TRBJ2-2, with 7 bases aligning to TRBD1. The germline CDR1 and CDR2 sequences are KGHSH and LQKENI. CDR3 size: 14 residues. Unmatched junction bases numbered 8, after V lost 4 bases and J lost 9 bases. The chain's CDR3 is CASSLGTVDRELFF. The CDR3 nucleotides read TGTGCCAGCTCACTCGGGACAGTCGACAGGGAGCTGTTTTTT.

This clone appeared once. V usage is TRBV5-4 and J usage is TRBJ1-1; 9 nucleotides agree with TRBD1. V shed 3 bases and J 5 bases; nucleotides not matched to a gene: 5. CDR1 is SGHNT and CDR2 is YYREEE in the germline V gene (reference sequence). This CDR3 has 14 amino acids. Here the CDR3 DNA reads TGTGCCAGCAGCTATGGACAGGGGTGGACTGAAGCTTTCTTT. Translating gives CASSYGQGWTEAFF.

The rearrangement uses TRBV27 and TRBJ1-5, with a possible D match to TRBD1 (5 bases). Trimming took off 2 bases at V and 4 bases at J, with 6 bases between the two ends. The germline V gene has CDR1 MNHEY and CDR2 SMNVEV (reference sequence). CDR3 length: 13 residues. The CDR3 region has the DNA TGTGCCAGCAGTTTAGACAGAAATCAGCCCCAGCATTTT. Amino acids: CASSLDRNQPQHF.

The J gene is TRBJ1-2, the V gene TRBV6-5, with D hard to call. Germline CDR1 reads MNHEY; CDR2 reads SVGAGI. The CDR3 length is 12 residues. V lost 5 bases to trimming and J lost 5 bases, with 9 bases between them. The CDR3, as DNA: TGTGCCAGCAGTAACAGCGGGTATGGCTACACCTTC. As protein: CASSNSGYGYTF.

Only one count was recorded for this clone. This sequence joins TRBV7-9 and TRBJ1-2; 8 bases fit TRBD1. Germline loops: CDR1 SEHNR, CDR2 FQNEAQ (reference sequence). Trimming took 1 base from V and 0 from J; bases not matched to a gene: 7. The CDR3 has 17 residues. The CDR3 DNA reads TGTGCCAGCAGCTTAGGGCAGGGGGCTGGGGCTAACTATGGCTACACCTTC. This encodes CASSLGQGAGANYGYTF.

The chain uses TRBV6-5 and TRBJ1-5; TRBD1 is a possible D gene (5 bases). The V end lost 1 base, the J end lost 2 bases, and 12 bases lay between the germline ends. Per the germline V gene, CDR1 is MNHEY and CDR2 is SVGAGI. The CDR3 totals 16 residues. CDR3 coding DNA: TGTGCCAGCAGTTACTTAGGGGCGGGAGGCAATCAGCCCCAGCATTTT. It encodes CASSYLGAGGNQPQHF.

This sequence joins TRBV5-1 and TRBJ1-2, with D possibly TRBD1 on 6 matching bases. Trimming took 0 bases from V and 4 from J, leaving 10 bases between them. CDR1 is SGHRS and CDR2 is YFSETQ in the germline V gene. This CDR3 is 14 amino acids long. The CDR3 spells CASSLAGVGYGYTF. DNA for the CDR3: TGCGCCAGCAGCTTGGCAGGGGTTGGCTATGGCTACACCTTC.

This chain uses TRBV30 with TRBJ2-1; D might be TRBD2 (5 bases). With 3 bases removed from V and 2 bases from J, the gap between germline ends came to 11 bases. CDR1 is GTSNPN and CDR2 is SVGIG in the germline V gene (reference sequence). The CDR3 is 14 amino acids. CDR3 coding DNA: TGTGCCTGGAGGGGGAGCCCCACCTACAATGAGCAGTTCTTC. Its protein product is CAWRGSPTYNEQFF.

In its sample, this clone was seen a few times. The junction departs from the called germline gene at one end, perhaps through a read error. V and J are TRBV5-1 and TRBJ2-6; weak D call: TRBD1 (6 bases). Looked up from germline, CDR1 is SGHRS and CDR2 is YFSETQ. The CDR3 loop spans 17 amino acids. CDR3 protein: CASSTGHRNSGANGLTF. CDR3 bases: TGCGCCAGCAGCACGGGACACCGAAACTCTGGGGCCAACGGCCTGACTTTC. The full variable domain, its missing parts supplied by reference TRBV5-1 and TRBJ2-6, is KAGVTQTPRYLIKTRGQQVTLSCSPISGHRSVSWYQQTPGQGLQFLFEYFSETQRNKGNFPGRFSGRQFSNSRSEMNVSTLELGDSALYLCASSTGHRNSGANGLTFGAGSRLTVL.

J is TRBJ1-1 and V is TRBV27, with 9 positions matching TRBD1. The V gene's germline CDR1 is MNHEY and CDR2 SMNVEV (reference sequence). Trimming removed 3 bases from V and 7 bases from J; junction bases left unmatched: 9. This CDR3 spans 15 amino acids. CDR3 sequence (DNA): TGTGCCAGCAGTTTTTTGGGACAGGGAGTGAGTGAAGCTTTCTTT. This gives the protein CASSFLGQGVSEAFF.

The sample holds a few counts of this clone. This sequence joins TRBV9 and TRBJ1-1; D is ambiguous. Trimming removed 3 bases from V and 0 bases from J, with 12 bases in between. This CDR3 comprises 15 residues. The germline V gene has CDR1 SGDLS and CDR2 YYNGEE. Here the CDR3 DNA reads TGTGCCAGCAGCGCGCACGCGGAGTTGAACACTGAAGCTTTCTTT. Protein: CASSAHAELNTEAFF.

This rearrangement joins TRBV27 to TRBJ1-1; D is unclear. Trimming removed 1 base from V and 1 base from J, with 10 bases in between. The CDR3 covers 15 residues. CDR1 and CDR2 from the germline V gene are MNHEY and SMNVEV (reference sequence). CDR3 region: CASSLFTGSNTEAFF. The DNA of the CDR3 is TGTGCCAGCAGTTTATTTACGGGATCGAACACTGAAGCTTTCTTT.

The chain couples TRBV5-1 to TRBJ1-5; D is unresolved. V was shortened by 10 bases and J by 1 base, with 12 bases between the two germline ends. The CDR3 runs to 13 residues. The V gene's germline CDR1 is SGHRS and CDR2 YFSETQ. The CDR3 spells CAPEGGSNQPQHF. In nucleotides, the CDR3 is TGCGCCCCGGAGGGCGGAAGCAATCAGCCCCAGCATTTT.

V usage is TRBV7-8 and J usage is TRBJ1-1; D is unresolved. This CDR3 spans 15 amino acids. The V and J ends lost 0 bases and 1 base respectively, with 9 bases between them. CDR1 is SGHVS and CDR2 is FQNEAQ in the germline V gene. CDR3 sequence: CASSLAEVANTEAFF. As DNA, the CDR3 is TGTGCCAGCAGCTTAGCGGAGGTGGCGAACACTGAAGCTTTCTTT.

J is TRBJ1-1 and V is TRBV5-4; the D is unclear. The CDR3 length is 13 residues. V was trimmed by 0 bases and J by 5 bases, leaving 8 bases between them. Per germline, CDR1 SGHNT and CDR2 YYREEE (reference sequence). In DNA form, the CDR3 reads TGTGCCAGCAGCTTGGTCGATGAGACTGAAGCTTTCTTT. This translates into CASSLVDETEAFF.

In DNA form, the CDR3 reads TGTGCCAGCAGCTCTGCCTCGACAGGGCAGACGCATCAGCATTTT. This sequence encodes CASSSASTGQTHQHF. The chain combines TRBV7-6 with TRBJ1-5; 7 bases align to TRBD1. There are 15 residues in the CDR3. V dropped 4 bases and J dropped 13; count of bases not matched to a gene: 16. The germline gives CDR1 SGHVS, CDR2 FNYEAQ. The full variable domain, rest sourced from reference TRBV7-6 and TRBJ1-5, is GAGVSQSPRYKVTKRGQDVALRCDPISGHVSLYWYRQALGQGPEFLTYFNYEAQQDKSGLPNDRFSAERPEGSISTLTIQRTEQRDSAMYRCASSSASTGQTHQHFGDGTRLSIL.

This chain links TRBV6-5 with TRBJ2-1, with a possible D match to TRBD2 (6 bases). Germline V gives CDR1 MNHEY, CDR2 SVGAGI. The CDR3 runs to 12 residues. V was shortened by 5 bases and J by 9 bases, with 11 bases between the two germline ends. The CDR3 sequence: CASSRTIFEQFF. CDR3 nucleotide sequence: TGTGCCAGCAGTCGGACTATCTTTGAGCAGTTCTTC.

The chain has TRBV5-1 and TRBJ2-4, with 10 bases matching TRBD1. Germline loops: CDR1 SGHRS, CDR2 YFSETQ. With V trimmed by 3 bases and J by 12 bases, 9 bases remained unmatched. This CDR3 has 14 residues. The CDR3 region is CASSSGTGADSQYF. The CDR3 DNA reads as TGCGCCAGCAGCTCCGGGACAGGGGCGGACAGTCAGTACTTC.

The chain combines TRBV5-1 with TRBJ1-2; D unclear. The CDR3 is 15 residues long. V dropped 4 bases and J dropped 7 bases, with 20 bases sitting between them. Germline CDR1 and CDR2: SGHRS and YFSETQ. The CDR3 region has the DNA TGCGCCAGCAGCCCGGTTGGGAGCTTCGAGAGTGGCTACACCTTC. This sequence encodes CASSPVGSFESGYTF.

The V call is TRBV19, the J call TRBJ2-3; 10 bases line up with TRBD2. J gave up 4 bases and V 5 bases, and 18 bases lay outside the gene matches. There are 19 residues in the CDR3. Per the germline V gene, CDR1 is LNHDA and CDR2 is SQIVND (reference sequence). The CDR3 DNA is TGTGCCAGTAGTTCACTTAGCGGGGGGACGTTCAGTTACGCAGATACGCAGTATTTT. Translating gives CASSSLSGGTFSYADTQYF. The whole variable domain, filled in from reference TRBV19 and TRBJ2-3, reads DGGITQSPKYLFRKEGQNVTLSCEQNLNHDAMYWYRQDPGQGLRLIYYSQIVNDFQKGDIAEGYSVSREKKESFPLTVTSAQKNPTAFYLCASSSLSGGTFSYADTQYFGPGTRLTVL.

This clone rates as medium-sized. J is TRBJ2-7 and V is TRBV4-1; 12 bases are shared with TRBD1. Trimming took 6 bases from V and 3 from J; bases not matched to a gene: 15. The CDR3 extends over 18 amino acids. Germline-derived CDR1 and CDR2 are MGHRA and YSYEKL. The CDR3 DNA sequence: TGCGCCAGCAGTCTAAAGGCCGGGACAGGGGGCAACATCTACGAGCAGTACTTC. Translating gives CASSLKAGTGGNIYEQYF.